This T cell receptor beta chain was profiled in a study of shared clonotypes between healthy human individuals. Produced via immunoSEQ multiplex PCR; TCRdb's table is partial and in-frame only. The repertoire includes about 2 million clones, 85% to 95% of them detected once, and more than 0.95% sits in the top ten. General study findings and limits: Larger estimated richness was generally seen in naive subsets than in memory subsets.

Comment on this clone: As yet, its antigen is unknown.

Naive CD8 isolation took CD45RO-negative cells positively selected for CCR7 and excluded terminally differentiated effector memory CD45RA+ cells. Sequencing was carried out using naive CD8+ T cells sorted from blood. The sequence was collected from a man between 18 and 29 years old in good health.

The DNA of the CDR3 is TGTGCCAGCAGTGTAGCGGGAGGGACAGATACGCAGTATTTT. As protein: CASSVAGGTDTQYF. The V gene is TRBV6-6, the J gene TRBJ2-3; 11 bases agree with TRBD2. The CDR3 covers 14 residues. Trimming took 5 bases from V and 3 from J; bases not matched to a gene: 1. Looked up from germline, CDR1 is MNHNY and CDR2 is SVGAGI (reference sequence).